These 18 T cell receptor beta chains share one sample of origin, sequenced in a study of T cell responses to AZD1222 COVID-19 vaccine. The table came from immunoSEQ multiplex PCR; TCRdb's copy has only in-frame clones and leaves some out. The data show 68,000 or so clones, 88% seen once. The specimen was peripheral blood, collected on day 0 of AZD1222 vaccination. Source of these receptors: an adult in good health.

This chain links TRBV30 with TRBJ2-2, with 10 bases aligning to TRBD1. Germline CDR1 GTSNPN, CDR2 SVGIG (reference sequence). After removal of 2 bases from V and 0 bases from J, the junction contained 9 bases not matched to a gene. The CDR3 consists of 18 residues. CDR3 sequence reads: CAWSRVRDRGANTGELFF. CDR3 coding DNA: TGTGCCTGGAGTCGCGTCCGGGACAGGGGCGCGAACACCGGGGAGCTGTTTTTT.

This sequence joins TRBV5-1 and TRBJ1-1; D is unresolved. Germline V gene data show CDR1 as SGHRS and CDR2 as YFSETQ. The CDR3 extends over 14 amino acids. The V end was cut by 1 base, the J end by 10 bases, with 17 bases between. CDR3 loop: CASSLTGSGLIAFF. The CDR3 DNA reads TGCGCCAGCAGCTTGACCGGATCCGGATTGATAGCTTTCTTT.

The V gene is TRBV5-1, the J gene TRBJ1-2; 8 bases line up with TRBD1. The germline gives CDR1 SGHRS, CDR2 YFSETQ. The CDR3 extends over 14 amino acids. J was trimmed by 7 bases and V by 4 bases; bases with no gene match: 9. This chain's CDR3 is CASSTPGGEGGYTF. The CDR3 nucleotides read TGCGCCAGCAGCACCCCAGGGGGCGAGGGTGGCTACACCTTC.

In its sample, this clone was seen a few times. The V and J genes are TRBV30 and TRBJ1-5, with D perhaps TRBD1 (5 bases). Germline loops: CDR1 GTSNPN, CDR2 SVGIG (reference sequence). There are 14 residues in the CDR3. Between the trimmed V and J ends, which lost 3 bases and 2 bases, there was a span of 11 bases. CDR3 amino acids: CAWRGVSGNQPQHF. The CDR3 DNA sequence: TGTGCCTGGAGAGGGGTTTCGGGCAATCAGCCCCAGCATTTT.

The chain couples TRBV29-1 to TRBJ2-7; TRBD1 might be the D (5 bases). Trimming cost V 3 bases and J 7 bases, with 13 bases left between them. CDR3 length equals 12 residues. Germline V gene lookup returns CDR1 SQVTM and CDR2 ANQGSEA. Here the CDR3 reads CSVDQGIREQYF. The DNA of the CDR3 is TGCAGCGTTGACCAGGGAATAAGGGAGCAGTACTTC.

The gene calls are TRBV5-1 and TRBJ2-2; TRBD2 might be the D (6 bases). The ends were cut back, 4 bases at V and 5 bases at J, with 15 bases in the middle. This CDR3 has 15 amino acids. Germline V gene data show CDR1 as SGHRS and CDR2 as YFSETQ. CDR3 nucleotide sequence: TGCGCCAGCAGCCAGGACCCAGGGAGGACCGGGGAGCTGTTTTTT. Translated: CASSQDPGRTGELFF.

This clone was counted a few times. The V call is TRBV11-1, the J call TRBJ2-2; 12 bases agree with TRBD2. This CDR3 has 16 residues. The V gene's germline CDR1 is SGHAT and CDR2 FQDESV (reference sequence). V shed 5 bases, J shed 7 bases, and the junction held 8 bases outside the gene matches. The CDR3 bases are TGTGCCAGCAGCCCTAGCGGGAGGGCCCGGAGCGGGGAGCTGTTTTTT. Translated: CASSPSGRARSGELFF.

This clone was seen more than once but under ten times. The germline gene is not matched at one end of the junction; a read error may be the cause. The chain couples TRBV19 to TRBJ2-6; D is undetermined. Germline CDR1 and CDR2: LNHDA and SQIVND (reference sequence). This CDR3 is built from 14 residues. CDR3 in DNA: TGTGCCAGTAGTCTAGACTGGGGTGGCAACGTCCTGACTTTC. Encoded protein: CASSLDWGGNVLTF.

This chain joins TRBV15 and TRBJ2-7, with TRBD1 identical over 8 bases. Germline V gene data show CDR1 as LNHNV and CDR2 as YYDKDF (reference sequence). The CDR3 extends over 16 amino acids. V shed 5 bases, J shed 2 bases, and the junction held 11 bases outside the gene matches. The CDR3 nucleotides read TGTGCCACCAGCGGAAGCCGGGACAGGATTACCTACGAGCAGTACTTC. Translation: CATSGSRDRITYEQYF.

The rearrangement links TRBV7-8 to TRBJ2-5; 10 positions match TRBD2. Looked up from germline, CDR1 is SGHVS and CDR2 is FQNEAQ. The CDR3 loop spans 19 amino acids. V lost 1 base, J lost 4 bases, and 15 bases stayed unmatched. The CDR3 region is CASSLEGLSGRAFRETQYF. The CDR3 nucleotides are TGTGCCAGCAGCTTAGAGGGGCTAAGCGGGAGGGCTTTTAGAGAGACCCAGTACTTC. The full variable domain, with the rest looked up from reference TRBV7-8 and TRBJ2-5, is GAGVSQSPRYKVAKRGQDVALRCDPISGHVSLFWYQQALGQGPEFLTYFQNEAQLDKSGLPSDRFFAERPEGSVSTLKIQRTQQEDSAVYLCASSLEGLSGRAFRETQYFGPGTRLLVL.

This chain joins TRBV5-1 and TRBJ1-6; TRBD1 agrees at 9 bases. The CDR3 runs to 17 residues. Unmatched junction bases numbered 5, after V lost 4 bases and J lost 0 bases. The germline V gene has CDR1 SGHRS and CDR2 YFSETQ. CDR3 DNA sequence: TGCGCCAGCAGCGCAGGGACAGGGAGCTCCTATAATTCACCCCTCCACTTT. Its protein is CASSAGTGSSYNSPLHF.

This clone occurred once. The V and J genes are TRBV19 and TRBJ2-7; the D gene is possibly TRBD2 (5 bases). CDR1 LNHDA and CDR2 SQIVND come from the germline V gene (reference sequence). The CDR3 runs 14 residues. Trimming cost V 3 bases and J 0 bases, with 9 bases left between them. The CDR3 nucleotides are TGTGCCAGTAGTATTCAAGGGAGCTCCTACGAGCAGTACTTC. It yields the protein CASSIQGSSYEQYF.

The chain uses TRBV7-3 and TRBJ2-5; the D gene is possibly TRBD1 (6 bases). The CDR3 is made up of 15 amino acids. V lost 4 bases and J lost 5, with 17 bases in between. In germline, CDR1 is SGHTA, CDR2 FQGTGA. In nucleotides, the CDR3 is TGTGCCAGCAGCTCGACTGCAAACCAGGGGGAGACCCAGTACTTC. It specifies CASSSTANQGETQYF.

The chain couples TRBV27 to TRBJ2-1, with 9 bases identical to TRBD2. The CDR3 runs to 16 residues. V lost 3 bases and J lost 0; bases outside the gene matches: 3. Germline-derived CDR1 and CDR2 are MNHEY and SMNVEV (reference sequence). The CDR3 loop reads CASSLYSGSSYNEQFF. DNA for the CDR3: TGTGCCAGCAGTTTGTATAGCGGGAGCTCCTACAATGAGCAGTTCTTC.

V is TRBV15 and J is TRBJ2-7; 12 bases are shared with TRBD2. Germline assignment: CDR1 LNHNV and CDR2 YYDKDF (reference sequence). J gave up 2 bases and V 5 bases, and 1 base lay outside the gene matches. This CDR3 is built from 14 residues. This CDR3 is CATSASGRAYEQYF. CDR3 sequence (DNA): TGTGCCACCAGCGCTAGCGGGAGGGCCTACGAGCAGTACTTC.

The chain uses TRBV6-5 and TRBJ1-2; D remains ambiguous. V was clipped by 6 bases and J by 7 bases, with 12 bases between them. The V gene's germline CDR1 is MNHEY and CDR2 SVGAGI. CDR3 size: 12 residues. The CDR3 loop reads CASRPGGGGYTF. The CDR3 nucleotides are TGTGCCAGCAGACCAGGCGGAGGTGGCTACACCTTC.

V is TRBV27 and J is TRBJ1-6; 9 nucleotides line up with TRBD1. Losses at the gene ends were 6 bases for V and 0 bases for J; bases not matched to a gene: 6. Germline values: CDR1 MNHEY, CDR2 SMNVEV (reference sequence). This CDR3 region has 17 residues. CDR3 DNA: TGTGCCAGCAGACGGGACAGGGAGAGCTCCTATAATTCACCCCTCCACTTT. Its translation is CASRRDRESSYNSPLHF.

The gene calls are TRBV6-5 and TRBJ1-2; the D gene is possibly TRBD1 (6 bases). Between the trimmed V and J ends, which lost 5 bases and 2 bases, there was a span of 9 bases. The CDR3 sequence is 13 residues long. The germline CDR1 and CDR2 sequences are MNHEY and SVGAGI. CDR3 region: CASSPGANYGYTF. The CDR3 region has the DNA TGTGCCAGCAGTCCAGGGGCCAACTATGGCTACACCTTC.